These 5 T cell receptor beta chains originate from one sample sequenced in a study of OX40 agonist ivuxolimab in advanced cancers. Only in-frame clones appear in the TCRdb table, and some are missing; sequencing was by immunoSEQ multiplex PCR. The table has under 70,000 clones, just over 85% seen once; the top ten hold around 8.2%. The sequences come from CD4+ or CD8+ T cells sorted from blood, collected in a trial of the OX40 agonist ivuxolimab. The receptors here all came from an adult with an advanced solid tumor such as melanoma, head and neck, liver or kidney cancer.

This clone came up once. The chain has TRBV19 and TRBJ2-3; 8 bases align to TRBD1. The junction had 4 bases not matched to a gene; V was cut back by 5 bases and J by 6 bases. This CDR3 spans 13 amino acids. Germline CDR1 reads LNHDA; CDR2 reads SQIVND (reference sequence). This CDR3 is CASSLTGGDTQYF. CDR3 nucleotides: TGTGCCAGTAGTCTAACAGGGGGGGATACGCAGTATTTT.

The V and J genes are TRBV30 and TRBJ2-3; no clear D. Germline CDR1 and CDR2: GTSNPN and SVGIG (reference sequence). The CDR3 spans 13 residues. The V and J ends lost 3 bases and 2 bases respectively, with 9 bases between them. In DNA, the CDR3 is TGTGCCTGGAGGTGGCAGAACACAGATACGCAGTATTTT. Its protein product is CAWRWQNTDTQYF.

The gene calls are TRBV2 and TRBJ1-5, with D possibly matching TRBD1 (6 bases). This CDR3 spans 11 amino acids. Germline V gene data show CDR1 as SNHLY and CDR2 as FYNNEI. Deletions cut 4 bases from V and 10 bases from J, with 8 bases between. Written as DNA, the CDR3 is TGTGCCAGCAGTGTAGGGGGTCCCCAGCATTTT. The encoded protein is CASSVGGPQHF.

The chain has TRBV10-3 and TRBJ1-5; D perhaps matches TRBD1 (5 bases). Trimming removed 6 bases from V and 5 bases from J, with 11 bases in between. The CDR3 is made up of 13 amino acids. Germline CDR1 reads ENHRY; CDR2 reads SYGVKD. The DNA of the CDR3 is TGTGCCATCAGAAGACAGTTCGATCAGCCCCAGCATTTT. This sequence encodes CAIRRQFDQPQHF.

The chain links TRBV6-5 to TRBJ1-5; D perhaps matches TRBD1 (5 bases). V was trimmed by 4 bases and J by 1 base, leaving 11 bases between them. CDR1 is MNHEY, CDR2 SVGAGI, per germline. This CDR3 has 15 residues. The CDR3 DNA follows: TGTGCCAGCAGTTCAAGGAGGGGAAGCAATCAGCCCCAGCATTTT. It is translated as CASSSRRGSNQPQHF.